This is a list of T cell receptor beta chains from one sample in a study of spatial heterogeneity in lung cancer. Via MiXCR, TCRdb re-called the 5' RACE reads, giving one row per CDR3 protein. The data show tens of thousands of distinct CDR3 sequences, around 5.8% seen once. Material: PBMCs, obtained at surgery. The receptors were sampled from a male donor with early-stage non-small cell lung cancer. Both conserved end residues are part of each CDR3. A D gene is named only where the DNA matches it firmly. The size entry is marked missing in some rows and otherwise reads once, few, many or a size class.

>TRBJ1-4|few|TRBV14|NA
CASSQVGWGNEKLFF
TGTGCCAGCAGCCAAGTTGGTTGGGGGAATGAAAAACTGTTTTTT
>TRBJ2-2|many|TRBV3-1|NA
CASSPTGLVGELFF
TGTGCCAGCAGCCCAACAGGGCTTGTCGGGGAGCTGTTTTTT
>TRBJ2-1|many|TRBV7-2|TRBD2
CASSKSGVYNEQFF
TGTGCCAGCAGCAAGAGCGGGGTCTACAATGAGCAGTTCTTC
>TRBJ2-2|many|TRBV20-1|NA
CSAITTGASNTGELFF
TGCAGTGCCATAACTACGGGGGCGAGTAACACCGGGGAGCTGTTTTTT
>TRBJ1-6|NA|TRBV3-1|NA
CASSQVSGMNSPLHF
TGTGCCAGCAGCCAAGTCTCGGGGATGAATTCACCCCTCCACTTT
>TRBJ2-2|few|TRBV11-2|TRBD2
CASVEGRVTGELFF
TGTGCCAGCGTTGAGGGGAGGGTCACCGGGGAGCTGTTTTTT
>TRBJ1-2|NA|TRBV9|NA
CASSRSPEGYGYTF
TGTGCCAGCAGCCGAAGTCCGGAAGGCTATGGCTACACCTTC
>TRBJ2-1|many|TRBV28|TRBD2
CASSFVGLAENNEQFF
TGTGCCAGCAGTTTTGTAGGACTAGCGGAAAACAATGAGCAGTTCTTC
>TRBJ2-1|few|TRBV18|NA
CASSPPGDSYNEQFF
TGTGCCAGCTCACCCCCCGGGGACTCTTACAATGAGCAGTTCTTC
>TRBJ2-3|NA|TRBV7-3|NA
CASSFSSRSTDTQYF
TGTGCCAGCAGCTTCTCGTCGCGTAGCACAGATACGCAGTATTTT
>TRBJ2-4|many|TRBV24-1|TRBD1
CATSDRDRSGIQYF
TGTGCCACCAGTGATCGGGACAGGTCCGGCATTCAGTACTTC
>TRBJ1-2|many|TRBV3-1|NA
CASSPGQVRGYTF
TGTGCCAGCAGCCCCGGACAAGTACGGGGCTACACCTTC
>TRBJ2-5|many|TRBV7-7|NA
CASSLDTARGGAQYF
TGTGCTAGCAGCTTGGATACGGCCCGAGGGGGGGCCCAGTACTTC
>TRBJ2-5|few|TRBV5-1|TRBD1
CASSTGQGRLETQYF
TGCGCCAGCAGCACGGGACAGGGACGTTTAGAGACCCAGTACTTC
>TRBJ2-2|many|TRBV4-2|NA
CASSQEGGPGSNTGELFF
TGTGCCAGCAGCCAAGAGGGGGGTCCGGGGTCGAACACCGGGGAGCTGTTTTTT
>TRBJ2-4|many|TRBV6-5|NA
CASSSHVGKGNIQYF
TGTGCCAGCAGTTCCCATGTGGGGAAGGGAAACATTCAGTACTTC
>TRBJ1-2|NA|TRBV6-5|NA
CASGNPGYFYGYTF
TGTGCCAGCGGGAACCCCGGCTATTTCTATGGCTACACCTTC
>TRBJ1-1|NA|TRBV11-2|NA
CASSLDRAEAFF
TGTGCCAGCAGCTTAGACAGGGCTGAAGCTTTCTTT
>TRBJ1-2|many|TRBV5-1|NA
CASSLEAAYGYTF
TGCGCCAGCAGCTTGGAGGCAGCATATGGCTACACCTTC
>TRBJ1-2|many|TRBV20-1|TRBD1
CSARDPDRGETYGYTF
TGCAGTGCTAGAGACCCGGACAGGGGCGAGACCTATGGCTACACCTTC
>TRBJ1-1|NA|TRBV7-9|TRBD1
CASSEGQTSNTEAFF
TGTGCCAGCAGCGAGGGACAGACATCGAACACTGAAGCTTTCTTT
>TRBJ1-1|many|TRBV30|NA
CAWTKRTPNTEAFF
TGTGCCTGGACGAAACGGACACCTAACACTGAAGCTTTCTTT
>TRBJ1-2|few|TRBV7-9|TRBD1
CASSATGGHDYGYTF
TGTGCCAGCAGCGCGACAGGGGGACACGACTATGGCTACACCTTC
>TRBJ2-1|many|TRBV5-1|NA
CASSLAGDVNEQFF
TGCGCCAGCAGCTTGGCTGGGGACGTAAATGAGCAGTTCTTC
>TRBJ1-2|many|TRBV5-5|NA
CASSLGSAGSNYGYTF
TGTGCCAGCAGCTTAGGGTCGGCAGGATCTAACTATGGCTACACCTTC
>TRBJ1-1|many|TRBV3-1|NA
CASSSDLLVGRKNTEAFF
TGTGCCAGCAGCTCTGATTTACTAGTAGGACGGAAGAACACTGAAGCTTTCTTT